This T cell receptor (beta chain) comes out of a study of technical replicates of blood from several donors. Here immunoSEQ multiplex PCR was the method, and the copy in TCRdb shows in-frame clones only, minus some. The sample yields 75,000 to 95,000 clones, around nine tenths seen once. Germline CDR1 and CDR2: SGHVS and FQNEAQ. The CDR3 sequence is 18 residues long. With 5 bases clipped from V and 0 bases from J, the junction kept 9 bases outside the gene matches. The sequencing input was T cells isolated from PBMCs. The sequence was obtained from a human donor in good health. V usage is TRBV7-8 and J usage is TRBJ2-7; 14 positions match TRBD2. The CDR3 sequence is CASSLGLAGGSSSYEQYF. CDR3 nucleotide sequence: TGTGCCAGCAGCCTTGGACTAGCGGGAGGCTCGAGCTCCTACGAGCAGTACTTC.